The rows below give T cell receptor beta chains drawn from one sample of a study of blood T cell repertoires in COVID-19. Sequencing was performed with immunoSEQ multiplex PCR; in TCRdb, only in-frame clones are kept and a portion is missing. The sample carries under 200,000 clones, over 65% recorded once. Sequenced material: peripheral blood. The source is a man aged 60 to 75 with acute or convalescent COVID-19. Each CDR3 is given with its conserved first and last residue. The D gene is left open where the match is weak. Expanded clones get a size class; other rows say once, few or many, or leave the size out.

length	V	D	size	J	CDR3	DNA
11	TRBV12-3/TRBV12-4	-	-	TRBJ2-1	CASSYTSEQFF	TGTGCCAGCAGCTATACTAGCGAGCAGTTCTTC
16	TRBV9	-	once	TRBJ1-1	CASSVGPGGAHTEAFF	TGTGCCAGCAGCGTAGGGCCGGGGGGGGCACACACTGAAGCTTTCTTT
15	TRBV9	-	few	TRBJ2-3	CASSVENSRTDTQYF	TGTGCCAGCAGCGTAGAAAACTCCCGCACAGATACGCAGTATTTT
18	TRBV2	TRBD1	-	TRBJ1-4	CASRGPLDRGGFGEKLFF	TGTGCCAGCAGGGGGCCCTTGGACAGGGGTGGATTCGGTGAAAAACTGTTTTTT
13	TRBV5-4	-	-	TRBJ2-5	CASSPPRAETQYF	TGTGCCAGCAGCCCACCCAGGGCGGAGACCCAGTACTTC
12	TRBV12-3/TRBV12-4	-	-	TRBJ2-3	CAGTDGGDTQYF	TGTGCCGGAACCGACGGGGGAGATACGCAGTATTTT
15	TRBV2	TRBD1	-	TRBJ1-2	CASSERVRQGNGYTF	TGTGCCAGCAGTGAAAGGGTGAGACAGGGTAATGGCTACACCTTC
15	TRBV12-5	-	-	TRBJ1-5	CASGLVAGAGQPQHF	TGTGCTAGTGGTTTGGTAGCGGGGGCCGGACAGCCCCAGCATTTT
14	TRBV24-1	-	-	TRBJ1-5	CATSDTNSNQPQHF	TGTGCCACCAGTGATACAAATAGCAATCAGCCCCAGCATTTT
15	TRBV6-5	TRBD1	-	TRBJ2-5	CASSYSTGGRETQYF	TGTGCCAGCAGTTACTCAACAGGGGGCCGGGAGACCCAGTACTTC
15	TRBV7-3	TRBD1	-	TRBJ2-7	CASSPTGGRAEEQYF	TGTGCCAGCAGCCCAACAGGGGGCAGGGCAGAAGAGCAGTACTTC
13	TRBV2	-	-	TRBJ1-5	CASRNGVNQPQHF	TGTGCCAGCAGAAACGGGGTCAATCAGCCCCAGCATTTT
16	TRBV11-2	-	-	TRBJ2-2	CASSFQALRVPGELFF	TGTGCCAGCAGCTTCCAGGCCCTCAGGGTTCCCGGGGAGCTGTTTTTT
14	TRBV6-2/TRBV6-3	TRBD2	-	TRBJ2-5	CASSLLAEKETQYF	TGTGCCAGCAGTTTACTAGCGGAAAAAGAGACCCAGTACTTC
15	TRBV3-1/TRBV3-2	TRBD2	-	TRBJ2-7	CASSHSAGGVYEQYF	TGTGCCAGCAGCCACTCAGCGGGGGGGGTCTACGAGCAGTACTTC
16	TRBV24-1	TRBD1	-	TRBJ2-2	CATSDLGTGLAGELFF	TGTGCCACCAGTGATCTCGGGACAGGGCTTGCCGGGGAGCTGTTTTTT
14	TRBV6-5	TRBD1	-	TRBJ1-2	CASSYSPGGNGYTF	TGTGCCAGCAGTTACTCGCCAGGGGGCAATGGCTACACCTTC
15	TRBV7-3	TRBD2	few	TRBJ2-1	CASSLAGVQGNEQFF	TGTGCCAGCAGCTTAGCGGGGGTCCAAGGCAATGAGCAGTTCTTC
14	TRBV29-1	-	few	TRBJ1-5	CSVADQDYNQPQHF	TGCAGCGTTGCTGACCAGGACTACAATCAGCCCCAGCATTTT
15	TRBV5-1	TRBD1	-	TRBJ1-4	CASSFGQGANEKLFF	TGCGCCAGCAGCTTCGGCCAGGGGGCTAACGAAAAACTGTTTTTT
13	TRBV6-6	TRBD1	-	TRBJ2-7	CASSLDRGGEQYF	TGTGCCAGCAGTTTGGACAGGGGGGGCGAGCAGTACTTC
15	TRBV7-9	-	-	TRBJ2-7	CASSSSGTTSYEQYF	TGTGCCAGCAGCTCCTCCGGGACAACCTCCTACGAGCAGTACTTC
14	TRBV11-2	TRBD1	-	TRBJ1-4	CASRRQGLDEKLFF	TGTGCCAGCAGACGACAGGGTTTGGATGAAAAACTGTTTTTT
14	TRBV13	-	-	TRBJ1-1	CASSLVQGKTEAFF	TGTGCCAGCAGCTTGGTCCAGGGAAAAACTGAAGCTTTCTTT
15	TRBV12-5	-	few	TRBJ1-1	CASGLWGSGITEAFF	TGTGCTAGTGGTTTGTGGGGTTCGGGGATCACTGAAGCTTTCTTT
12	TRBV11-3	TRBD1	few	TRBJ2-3	CASSSDRGPQYF	TGTGCCAGCAGCTCAGACAGGGGGCCGCAGTATTTT
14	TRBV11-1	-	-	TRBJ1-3	CASSHRTEGNTIYF	TGTGCCAGCAGTCACAGGACAGAAGGAAACACCATATATTTT
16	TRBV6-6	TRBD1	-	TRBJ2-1	CASSPQTGVSYNEQFF	TGTGCCAGCAGTCCTCAGACAGGGGTCTCCTACAATGAGCAGTTCTTC
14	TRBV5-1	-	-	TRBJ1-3	CASSSLRGGNTIYF	TGCGCCAGCAGCTCACTCAGGGGAGGAAACACCATATATTTT
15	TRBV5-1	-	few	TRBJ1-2	CASSFSATGVAGYTF	TGCGCCAGCAGCTTTTCGGCCACAGGAGTAGCCGGCTACACCTTC
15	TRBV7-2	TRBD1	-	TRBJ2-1	CASSFGGTGNNEQFF	TGTGCCAGCAGCTTTGGCGGGACAGGTAACAATGAGCAGTTCTTC
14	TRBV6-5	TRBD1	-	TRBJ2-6	CASRQGTGANVLTF	TGTGCCAGCCGACAGGGTACTGGGGCCAACGTCCTGACTTTC
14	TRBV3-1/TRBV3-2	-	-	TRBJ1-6	CASSQRQEQSPLHF	TGTGCCAGCAGCCAGCGACAGGAACAGTCACCCCTCCACTTT
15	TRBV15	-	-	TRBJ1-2	CATSLGLQSYYGYTF	TGTGCCACCAGCCTTGGGCTACAGTCGTACTATGGCTACACCTTC
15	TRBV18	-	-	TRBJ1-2	CASSPPSKPNYGYTF	TGTGCCAGCTCACCACCGAGTAAACCTAACTATGGCTACACCTTC
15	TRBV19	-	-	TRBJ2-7	CASSIALQGSYEQYF	TGTGCCAGTAGTATAGCGCTTCAGGGGAGCTACGAGCAGTACTTC
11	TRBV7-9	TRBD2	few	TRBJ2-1	CASSSSGKQFF	TGTGCCAGCAGCTCTAGCGGAAAGCAGTTCTTC